This TCR beta chain was sequenced for a study of blood T cell repertoires in COVID-19. At the level of the study: Both acute and convalescent COVID-19 samples were obtained from the United States, Italy and Spain. In each case, the material was cDNA or gDNA derived from T cells, B-cell-depleted T cells, or PBMCs.

The CDR3 covers 13 residues. The germline CDR1 and CDR2 sequences are LGHDT and YNNKEL (reference sequence). J was trimmed by 6 bases and V by 5 bases; bases with no gene match: 4. Data came from immunoSEQ multiplex PCR; TCRdb stores just in-frame clones and leaves some out. The sample has about 310,000 clones, nearly 90% seen once. Sequencing used PBMCs or T cells enriched from blood (not recorded which). The receptor was isolated from a young woman with acute COVID-19. The V call is TRBV3-1 (or the pseudogene TRBV3-2), the J call TRBJ1-1, with 9 bases lining up with TRBD1. CDR3 coding DNA: TGTGCCAGCAGCTGGACAGGGGTCCCTGAAGCTTTCTTT. It is translated as CASSWTGVPEAFF.